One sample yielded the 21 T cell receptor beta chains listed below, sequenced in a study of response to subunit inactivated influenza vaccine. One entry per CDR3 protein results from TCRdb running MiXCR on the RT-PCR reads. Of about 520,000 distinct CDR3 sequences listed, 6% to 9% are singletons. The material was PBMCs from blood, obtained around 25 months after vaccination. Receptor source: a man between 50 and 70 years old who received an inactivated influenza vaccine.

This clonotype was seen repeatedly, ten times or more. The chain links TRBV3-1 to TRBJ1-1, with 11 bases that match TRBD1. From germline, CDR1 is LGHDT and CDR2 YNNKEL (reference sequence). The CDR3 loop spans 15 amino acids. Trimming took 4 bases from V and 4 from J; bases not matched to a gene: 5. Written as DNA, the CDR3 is TGTGCCAGCAGCCCCCCCGGGACAGGGGGCACTGAAGCTTTCTTT. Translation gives CASSPPGTGGTEAFF.

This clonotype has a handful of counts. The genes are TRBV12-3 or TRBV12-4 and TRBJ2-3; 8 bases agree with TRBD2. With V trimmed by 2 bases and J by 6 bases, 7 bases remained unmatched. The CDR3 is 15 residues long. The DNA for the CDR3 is TGTGCCAGCAGTTTAAGTCCGGGAGGGCCGGATACGCAGTATTTT. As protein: CASSLSPGGPDTQYF.

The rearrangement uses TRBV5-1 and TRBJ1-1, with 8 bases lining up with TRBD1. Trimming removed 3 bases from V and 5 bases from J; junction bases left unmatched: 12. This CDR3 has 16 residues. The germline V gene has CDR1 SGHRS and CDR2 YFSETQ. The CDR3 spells CASSSPTGERGTEAFF. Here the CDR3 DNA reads TGCGCCAGCAGCTCCCCGACAGGGGAAAGGGGTACTGAAGCTTTCTTT.

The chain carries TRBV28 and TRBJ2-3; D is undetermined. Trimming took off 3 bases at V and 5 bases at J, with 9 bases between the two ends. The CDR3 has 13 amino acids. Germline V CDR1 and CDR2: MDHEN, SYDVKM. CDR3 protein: CASSFGPEDTQYF. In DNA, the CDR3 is TGTGCCAGCAGTTTTGGGCCGGAAGATACGCAGTATTTT. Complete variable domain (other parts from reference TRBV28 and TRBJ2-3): DVKVTQSSRYLVKRTGEKVFLECVQDMDHENMFWYRQDPGLGLRLIYFSYDVKMKEKGDIPEGYSVSREKKERFSLILESASTNQTSMYLCASSFGPEDTQYFGPGTRLTVL.

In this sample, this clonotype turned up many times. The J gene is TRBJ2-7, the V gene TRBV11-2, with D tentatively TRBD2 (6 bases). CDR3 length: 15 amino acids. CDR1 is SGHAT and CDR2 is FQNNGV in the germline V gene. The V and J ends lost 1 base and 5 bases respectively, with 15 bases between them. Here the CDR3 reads CASSLVSGGTHEQYF. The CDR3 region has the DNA TGTGCCAGCAGCTTAGTTTCTGGGGGGACCCACGAGCAGTACTTC.

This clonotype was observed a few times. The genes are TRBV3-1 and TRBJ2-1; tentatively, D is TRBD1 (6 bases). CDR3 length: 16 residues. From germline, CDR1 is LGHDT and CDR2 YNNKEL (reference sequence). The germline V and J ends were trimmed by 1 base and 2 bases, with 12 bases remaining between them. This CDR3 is CASSQAGVLAYNEQFF. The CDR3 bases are TGTGCCAGCAGCCAAGCAGGGGTACTGGCCTACAATGAGCAGTTCTTC.

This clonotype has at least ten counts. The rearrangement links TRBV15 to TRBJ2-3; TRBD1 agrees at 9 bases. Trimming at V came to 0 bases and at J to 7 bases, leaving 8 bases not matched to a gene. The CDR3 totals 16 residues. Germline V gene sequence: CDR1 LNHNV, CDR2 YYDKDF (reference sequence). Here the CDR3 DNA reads TGTGCCACCAGCAGAGATCGCGGACAGGGGAGGAATACGCAGTATTTT. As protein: CATSRDRGQGRNTQYF.

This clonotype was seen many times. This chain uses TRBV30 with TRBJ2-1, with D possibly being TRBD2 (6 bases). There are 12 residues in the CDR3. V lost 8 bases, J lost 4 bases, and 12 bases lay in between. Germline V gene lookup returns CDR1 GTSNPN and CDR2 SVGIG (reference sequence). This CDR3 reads CAASRGYNEQFF. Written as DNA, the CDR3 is TGTGCCGCTTCCCGGGGGTACAATGAGCAGTTCTTC.

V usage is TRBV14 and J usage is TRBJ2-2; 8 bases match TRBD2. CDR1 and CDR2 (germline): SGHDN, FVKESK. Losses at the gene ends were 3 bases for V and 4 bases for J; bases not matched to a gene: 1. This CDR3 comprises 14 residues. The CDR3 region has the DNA TGTGCCAGCAGCCATACTAGCGGCACCGGGGAGCTGTTTTTT. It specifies CASSHTSGTGELFF.

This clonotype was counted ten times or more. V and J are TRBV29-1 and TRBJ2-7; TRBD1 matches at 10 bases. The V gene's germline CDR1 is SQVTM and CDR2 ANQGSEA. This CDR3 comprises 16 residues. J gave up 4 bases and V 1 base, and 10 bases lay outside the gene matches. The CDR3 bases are TGCAGCGTTGAAGGTTCCTTGGGACAGGGGATTTACGAGCAGTACTTC. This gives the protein CSVEGSLGQGIYEQYF.

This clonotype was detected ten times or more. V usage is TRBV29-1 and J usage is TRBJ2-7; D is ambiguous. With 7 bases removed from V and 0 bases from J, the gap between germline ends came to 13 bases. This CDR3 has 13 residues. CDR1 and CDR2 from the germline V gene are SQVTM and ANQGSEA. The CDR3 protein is CSARLSSSYEQYF. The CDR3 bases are TGCAGCGCCCGACTCTCGAGCTCCTACGAGCAGTACTTC.

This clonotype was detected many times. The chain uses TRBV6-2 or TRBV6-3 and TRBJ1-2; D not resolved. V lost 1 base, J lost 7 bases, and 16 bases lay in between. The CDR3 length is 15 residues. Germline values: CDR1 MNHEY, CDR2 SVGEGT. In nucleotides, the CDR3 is TGTGCCAGCAGTTACTATCTCAGCGATCCCGGTGGCTACACCTTC. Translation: CASSYYLSDPGGYTF.

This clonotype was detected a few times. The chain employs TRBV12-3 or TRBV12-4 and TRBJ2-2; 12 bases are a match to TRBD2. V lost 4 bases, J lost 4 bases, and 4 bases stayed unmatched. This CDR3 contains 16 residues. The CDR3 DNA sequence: TGTGCCAGCAGTTCTAGCGGGGGGGGATTCACCGGGGAGCTGTTTTTT. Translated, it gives CASSSSGGGFTGELFF.

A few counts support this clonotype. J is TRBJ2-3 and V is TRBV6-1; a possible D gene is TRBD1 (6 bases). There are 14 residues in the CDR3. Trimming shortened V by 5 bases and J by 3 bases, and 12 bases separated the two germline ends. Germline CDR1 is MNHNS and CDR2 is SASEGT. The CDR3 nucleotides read TGTGCCAGCAGTCGTTGGACAGTAACAGATACGCAGTATTTT. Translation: CASSRWTVTDTQYF.

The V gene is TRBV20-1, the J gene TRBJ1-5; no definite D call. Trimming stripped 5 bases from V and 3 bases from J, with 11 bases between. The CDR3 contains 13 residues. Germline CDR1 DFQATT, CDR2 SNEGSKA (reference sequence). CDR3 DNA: TGCAGTGCTGTTAGGGAGGTCAATCAGCCCCAGCATTTT. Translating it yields CSAVREVNQPQHF.

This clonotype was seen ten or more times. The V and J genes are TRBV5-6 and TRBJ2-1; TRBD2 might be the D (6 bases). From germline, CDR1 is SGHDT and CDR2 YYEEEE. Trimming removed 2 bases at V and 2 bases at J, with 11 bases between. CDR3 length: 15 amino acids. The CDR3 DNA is TGTGCCAGCAGCTTCGGGAGACGGACCTACAATGAGCAGTTCTTC. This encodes CASSFGRRTYNEQFF.

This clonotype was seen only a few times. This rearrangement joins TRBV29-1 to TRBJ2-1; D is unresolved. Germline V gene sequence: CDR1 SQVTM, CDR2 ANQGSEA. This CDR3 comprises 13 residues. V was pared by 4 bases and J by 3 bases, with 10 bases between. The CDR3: CSVAAQNYNEQFF. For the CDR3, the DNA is TGCAGCGTTGCGGCACAGAACTACAATGAGCAGTTCTTC.

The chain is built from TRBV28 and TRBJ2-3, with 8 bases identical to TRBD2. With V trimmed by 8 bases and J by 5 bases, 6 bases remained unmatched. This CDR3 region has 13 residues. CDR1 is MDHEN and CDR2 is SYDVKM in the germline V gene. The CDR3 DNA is TGTGCCAGCGGCGCGGGAGGATTAGATACGCAGTATTTT. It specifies CASGAGGLDTQYF.

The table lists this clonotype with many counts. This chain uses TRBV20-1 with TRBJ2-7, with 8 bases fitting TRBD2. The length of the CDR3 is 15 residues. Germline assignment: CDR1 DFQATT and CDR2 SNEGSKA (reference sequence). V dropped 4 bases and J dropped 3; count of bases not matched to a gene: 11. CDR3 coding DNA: TGCAGTGCTACCCCGCAGCGGGGGAAGATCTACGAGCAGTACTTC. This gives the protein CSATPQRGKIYEQYF.

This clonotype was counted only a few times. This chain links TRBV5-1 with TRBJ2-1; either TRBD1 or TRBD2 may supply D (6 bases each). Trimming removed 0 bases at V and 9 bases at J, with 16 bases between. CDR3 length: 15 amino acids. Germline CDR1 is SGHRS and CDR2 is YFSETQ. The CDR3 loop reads CASSLVQGTYGEQFF. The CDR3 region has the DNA TGCGCCAGCAGCTTGGTCCAGGGGACTTATGGTGAGCAGTTCTTC.

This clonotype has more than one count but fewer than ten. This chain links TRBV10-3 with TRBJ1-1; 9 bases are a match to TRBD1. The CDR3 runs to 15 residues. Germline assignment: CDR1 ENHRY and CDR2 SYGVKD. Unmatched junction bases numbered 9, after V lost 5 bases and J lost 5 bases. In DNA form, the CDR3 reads TGTGCCATCAGTCCCAGGACAGGGGATGGGACTGAAGCTTTCTTT. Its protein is CAISPRTGDGTEAFF.